What follows is one T cell receptor (beta chain) and its context. The antigen remains undetermined. A junction boundary mismatches the germline segment, possibly from a read error. This sample stems from a study of cytomegalovirus exposure and HLA in healthy donors. Study-wide points: It was in a later analysis that TCR association rates were seen to vary by HLA locus, highest for DRB1 and lowest for HLA-C.

This PCR relied on a set of 60 Vbeta primers and 13 Jbeta primers. Some clones are missing from TCRdb's copy, which holds only in-frame ones; the method was immunoSEQ multiplex PCR. The sample has 100,000 or so clones. This CDR3 region has 15 residues. Per germline, CDR1 SEHNR and CDR2 FQNEAQ (reference sequence). The chain recombines TRBV7-9 with TRBJ2-3; 12 nucleotides agree with TRBD2. This TCR came from a man aged 50 to 59 in good health and CMV-seronegative. Sequences were obtained from PBMCs. The CDR3 coding sequence is TGTGCCAGCAGCTCCCTAGCGGGGGGGAGAGATATGCAGTATTTT. It translates to CASSSLAGGRDMQYF.